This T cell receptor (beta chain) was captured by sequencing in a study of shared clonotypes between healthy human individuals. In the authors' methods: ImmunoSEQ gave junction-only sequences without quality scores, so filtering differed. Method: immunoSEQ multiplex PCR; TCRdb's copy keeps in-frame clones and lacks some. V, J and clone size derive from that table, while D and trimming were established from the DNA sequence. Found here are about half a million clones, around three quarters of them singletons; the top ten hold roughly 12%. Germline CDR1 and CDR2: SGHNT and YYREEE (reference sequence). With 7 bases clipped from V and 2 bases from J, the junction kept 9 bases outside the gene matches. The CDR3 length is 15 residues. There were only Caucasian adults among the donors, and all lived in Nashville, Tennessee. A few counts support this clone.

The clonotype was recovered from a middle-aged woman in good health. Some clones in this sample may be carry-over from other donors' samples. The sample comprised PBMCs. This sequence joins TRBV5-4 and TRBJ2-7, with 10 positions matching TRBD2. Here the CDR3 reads CASGGRTSGPYEQYF. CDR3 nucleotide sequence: TGTGCCAGCGGGGGAAGGACTAGCGGCCCCTACGAGCAGTACTTC.